The clone carrying this T cell receptor beta chain was observed a handful of times. Its antigen is unidentified. This entry comes from a study of T cell repertoires in cytomegalovirus infection. Study-level background: Both recently identified HLA-C-restricted and well-studied HLA-B-restricted CMV epitopes were used in the study. Public TCR beta signatures provided an indication of both CMV infection and a matching HLA type.

Points from the study as a whole: People with CMV and the relevant HLA were identified by cumulative public TCR beta family frequency. CMV-specific HLA-C-restricted TCR beta clonotypes dominated the ex vivo response.

MiXCR, run by TCRdb on the reads, gives a single entry per CDR3 protein. The table lists hundreds of thousands of distinct CDR3 sequences, approximately 40% of them singletons. The sample in question was cultured PBMCs, obtained from culture after CMV antigen stimulation. This TCR was sampled from a human donor in good health (CMV status not recorded). Some clones in this sample may be carry-over from other donors' samples.

CDR3 region: CASSLAPGPLNEQFF. As DNA, the CDR3 is TGTGCCAGCAGCTTAGCTCCGGGTCCACTCAATGAGCAGTTCTTC. The chain carries TRBV7-2 and TRBJ2-1; D not resolved. CDR3 length equals 15 residues. Germline V lookup: CDR1 SGHTA, CDR2 FQGNSA. V was pared by 0 bases and J by 6 bases, with 12 bases between.